One and the same sample provided the 7 T cell receptor beta chains below, sequenced in a study of early T cells in non-severe SARS-CoV-2 infection (dated by TCRdb to the early 2020s). Library method: 5' RACE. Reads for this sample came from a NextSeq 500. TCRdb reworked the public reads: Q25 trimming with fastp, MiXCR clone assembly, productive beta chains retained. Records with the same CDR3 protein are collapsed into one entry carrying the most frequent genes and DNA. For this sample the table gives fewer than 30,000 distinct CDR3 sequences, of which approximately 4.5% were detected only once. The ten most abundant clones make up roughly 14% of the sample. The sequencing sample was made of whole blood. The source is an adult who was a healthcare worker with PCR-confirmed SARS-CoV-2 infection or an uninfected control (not recorded which).

This clonotype was picked up many times. The CDR3 sequence: CASSLSGFSTDTQYF. The CDR3, as DNA: TGTGCCAGCAGTTTGTCGGGGTTTTCCACAGATACGCAGTATTTT. The J gene is TRBJ2-3, the V gene TRBV28; TRBD2 is a possible D gene (5 bases). CDR3 size: 15 residues. Trimming removed 3 bases at V and 2 bases at J, with 12 bases between. Germline V gives CDR1 MDHEN, CDR2 SYDVKM.

This clonotype was detected ten times or more. The chain is built from TRBV20-1 and TRBJ1-2; 10 bases are shared with TRBD1. The germline CDR1 and CDR2 sequences are DFQATT and SNEGSKA (reference sequence). Trimming took 5 bases from V and 2 from J; bases not matched to a gene: 5. There are 14 residues in the CDR3. The CDR3 loop reads CSADPGQGNYGYTF. The CDR3 DNA reads TGCAGTGCTGACCCGGGACAGGGGAACTATGGCTACACCTTC.

The chain's CDR3 is CASSLARTYLGAEAFF. CDR3 in DNA: TGTGCCAGCAGCTTAGCTCGGACATACCTTGGGGCTGAAGCTTTCTTT. The chain has TRBV7-8 and TRBJ1-1; tentative D call: TRBD1 (5 bases). Germline V lookup: CDR1 SGHVS, CDR2 FQNEAQ. V lost 0 bases, J lost 6 bases, and 17 bases lay in between. This CDR3 is 16 amino acids long.

This clonotype was observed a handful of times. The rearrangement links TRBV7-9 to TRBJ2-3, with 8 positions matching TRBD2. Germline V lookup: CDR1 SEHNR, CDR2 FQNEAQ (reference sequence). CDR3 length: 16 residues. J lost 1 base, V lost 1 base, and 4 bases had no gene match. CDR3 residues: CASSLVRAGGTDTQYF. Here the CDR3 DNA reads TGTGCCAGCAGCTTAGTTCGAGCGGGGGGCACAGATACGCAGTATTTT.

This clonotype has at least ten counts. This sequence joins TRBV7-6 and TRBJ2-1; 9 nucleotides match TRBD1. The germline V gene encodes CDR1 SGHVS and CDR2 FNYEAQ. V shed 2 bases, J shed 7 bases, and the junction held 9 bases outside the gene matches. CDR3 length: 16 amino acids. CDR3 protein: CASSLLGQGTLNEQFF. The CDR3 DNA sequence: TGTGCCAGCAGCTTACTTGGACAGGGGACGTTAAATGAGCAGTTCTTC.

By share of the sample, this clonotype is medium-sized. In nucleotides, the CDR3 is TGTGCCAGCGCGGAAGGGCCCCCCAATGAGCAGTTCTTC. As protein: CASAEGPPNEQFF. The J gene is TRBJ2-1, the V gene TRBV7-3; D remains ambiguous. CDR3 size: 13 residues. Germline V gives CDR1 SGHTA, CDR2 FQGTGA. Trimming left V 8 bases short and J 6 bases short, with 14 bases between.

The table lists this clonotype with many counts. The chain has TRBV6-6 and TRBJ2-2; 9 bases are a match to TRBD1. CDR3 length: 13 amino acids. V was clipped by 10 bases and J by 4 bases; unmatched bases: 4. Per germline, CDR1 MNHNY and CDR2 SVGAGI (reference sequence). The CDR3 protein is CATTGGGTGELFF. The CDR3 DNA is TGTGCCACCACAGGGGGCGGCACCGGGGAGCTGTTTTTT.